This T cell receptor (beta chain) derives from a study of technical replicates of blood from a few donors. The data were produced by immunoSEQ multiplex PCR, yet TCRdb's version contains in-frame clones alone and is incomplete. The data show more than 15,000 clones, 70% to 85% seen once. The CDR3 covers 19 residues. V was pared by 0 bases and J by 3 bases, with 8 bases of the junction left unmatched. Germline assignment: CDR1 SGHRS and CDR2 YFSETQ. The J gene is TRBJ2-2, the V gene TRBV5-1; 13 bases are a match to TRBD2. This receptor was identified in a human donor in good health. Some clones in this sample may be carry-over from other donors' samples. Sequenced: PBMCs. CDR3 residues: CASSLALVGLAGDTGELFF. The CDR3 coding sequence is TGCGCCAGCAGCTTGGCCCTCGTTGGACTAGCGGGAGACACCGGGGAGCTGTTTTTT.